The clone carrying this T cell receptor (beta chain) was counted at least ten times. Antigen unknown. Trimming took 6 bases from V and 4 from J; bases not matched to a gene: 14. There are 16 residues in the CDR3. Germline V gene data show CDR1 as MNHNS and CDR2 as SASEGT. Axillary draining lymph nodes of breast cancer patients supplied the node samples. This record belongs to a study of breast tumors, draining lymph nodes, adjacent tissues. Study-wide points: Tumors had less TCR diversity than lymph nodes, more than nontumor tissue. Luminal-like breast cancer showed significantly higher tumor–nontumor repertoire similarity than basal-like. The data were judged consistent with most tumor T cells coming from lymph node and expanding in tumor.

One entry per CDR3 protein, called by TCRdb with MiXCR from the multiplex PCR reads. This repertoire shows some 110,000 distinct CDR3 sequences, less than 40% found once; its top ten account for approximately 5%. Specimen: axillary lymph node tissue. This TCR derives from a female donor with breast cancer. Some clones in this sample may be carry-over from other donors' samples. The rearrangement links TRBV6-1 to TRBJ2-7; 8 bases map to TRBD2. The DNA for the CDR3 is TGTGCCAGCAGAGACGACTTTAGCGGGATAAGGTACGAGCAGTACTTC. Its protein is CASRDDFSGIRYEQYF.